This T cell receptor beta chain was captured by sequencing in a study of cytomegalovirus exposure and HLA in healthy donors. PCR employed 60 Vbeta and 13 Jbeta primers. TCRdb's copy holds only in-frame clones and misses some; the assay was immunoSEQ multiplex PCR. Among 200,000 to 250,000 clones listed, over 70% were seen once. Germline V gives CDR1 MGHRA, CDR2 YSYEKL. The V end was cut by 4 bases, the J end by 5 bases, with 20 bases between. This CDR3 is 17 amino acids long. Overall study findings and caveats: Cytomegalovirus-associated status was assigned to about 170 TCR beta chains. Later analysis demonstrated an association between a missense DCLRE1C variant and TCR beta V- and J-gene trimming. Later, TCR association rates were found to vary by HLA locus, highest for DRB1 and lowest for HLA-C.

Details on this clone: Antigen: not known.

V is TRBV4-1 and J is TRBJ2-2; TRBD1 is a possible D gene (7 bases). This TCR came from a boy between 2 and 15 years old in good health and CMV-seronegative. The sequencing sample was made of PBMCs. Here the CDR3 reads CASSLTRGPPRTGELFF. CDR3 coding DNA: TGCGCCAGCAGCCTGACTAGGGGGCCCCCAAGGACCGGGGAGCTGTTTTTT.